The subject of this entry is one T cell receptor beta chain. What this receptor recognizes is not known. No per-base quality is available; no much larger clone lies one base away. The source of the sample is a study of blood T cells in healthy people across ages (dated by TCRdb to 2015 to 2017). About the full investigation: In model experiments, template switching captured roughly one uniquely barcoded TCR beta cDNA molecule for every two T cells. For two donors (one aged 18 to 30 and one aged 80 or older), the study analyzed two additional independent replicas of 1 million unique cDNA reads from the same blood draw. Age-related changes in TCR beta repertoire diversity were measured in the study by deep sequencing normalized with unique cDNA molecular identifiers. The donors were divided into four age groups: young (average about 15 years), middle-aged (about 39), aged (approximately 62) and long-lived (around 87). Study-wide findings and limitations: The percentage of naive T cells measured by flow cytometry correlated strongly with observed TCR beta diversity. Total diversity estimates from one million sequenced T cells were considered lower bounds and underestimates. Conclusive comparison of naive and antigen-experienced compartments was prevented by the profiling of bulk unsorted PBMCs. Compared with the aged group, more naive CD4+ T cells, fewer expanded clones and increased TCR diversity were shown by the long-lived group, suggesting age selection. Donor CMV infection status was unknown, potentially confounding age-related changes in expanded clonotypes. As age increased, observed TCR beta diversity per million T cells dropped in a roughly linear way, and a significant reduction was already evident by age about 40.

Library preparation was by 5' RACE. Sequencing took place on an Illumina HiSeq 2500. The second PCR ran for about 6 to 11 cycles and used a J-beta primer mix along with a sample-barcoded 5' primer. Each TCR beta cDNA molecule received a unique molecular identifier from a template-switch 5' adaptor carrying 12 random nucleotides. Each sample yielded at least 2.5 million CDR3-containing paired-end reads. First-strand cDNA synthesis was performed from all RNA using the Mint cDNA synthesis kit, with priming by a TRBC-specific oligonucleotide. All cDNA was treated with uracil-DNA glycosylase and then went through a first 18-cycle PCR with the universal primers M1SS and BC2_uni_R. In the paper's pipeline: Normalization of each sample was performed by random selection of 1 million high-quality reads, each carrying a distinct molecular identifier. Reads sharing molecular identifiers were discarded rather than binned into consensus sequences. MiTCR, with a Q25 quality threshold and the strictest error-elimination algorithm, was used for CDR3 identification, clonotype clustering and error correction. A nonparametric unseen species model with Euler transformation was used to estimate a lower bound on total TCR beta diversity. Clones were called with MiXCR by TCRdb after fastp trimmed the public reads at Q25, and only in-frame beta chains were retained. Each entry merges the rows of one CDR3 protein and shows their most common DNA and genes. TCRdb, not the authors, supplied the V and J calls. Within this sample are 780,000 or so distinct CDR3 sequences, with roughly 25% of them counted one time only. Under 4% of the sample belongs to the ten largest clones.

CDR1 SEHNR and CDR2 FQNEAQ are derived from the germline V gene (reference sequence). The CDR3 runs 13 residues from the cysteine to the phenylalanine. Only the CDR3 part of the read is kept: 39 bases, read in frame from the first base. V is pared back by 5 bases and J by 5 bases, with 12 bases lying between the germline termini. The approximately 40 donors, aged 6 to 90 years, were systemically healthy Caucasian individuals from Russia. Approximately 10 milliliters of peripheral blood were collected from each donor into EDTA-treated Vacutainer tubes. PBMCs were isolated by Ficoll-Paque density-gradient centrifugation, with at least 6 million obtained per sample. Trizol reagent was used to extract total RNA from PBMCs, with at least 5.5 micrograms per sample. For every donor, an aliquot of PBMCs went through flow cytometry to measure the percentages of naive CD45RAhigh/CD27high T cells. The same specimen was also included in a second study, on T cells of mothers and their children. From the second report: Donors were nine systemically healthy Caucasian individuals: three mothers and their six children. cDNA synthesis used all of the extracted RNA, with approximately 1.4 ug of RNA in each 15 ul reaction. In the second PCR, the M1S primer introduced both the sample barcodes and 2-4 random nucleotides. Over 8 million TCR beta CDR3 reads were obtained for each mother, and around 3 million reads were obtained for each child. Thymic selection similarly shapes TCR recombination output in related and unrelated pairs, with minor effect from inherited differences. Normalized repertoire overlap was always found to be slightly, but never significantly, higher in related mother-child pairs than in unrelated mother-child pairs. Persistent microchimeric T cell clones were not detected, at a sensitivity of 95 to 100 clones per million clonotypes. To look for features that set related mother-child pairs apart from unrelated individuals, the researchers ran deep NGS to compare the TCR beta repertoires of mothers and children. Mothers averaged approximately 40 +/- 4 years of age and children averaged 11 +/- 4 years. After adapter ligation was performed with NEBNext reagents, the libraries were sequenced on an Illumina HiSeq 2000 with 100+100 nt paired-end reads. To prevent cross-contamination, the mother and child libraries were prepared a month apart and were sequenced in separate runs. For each donor, between roughly 500,000 and 2,300,000 distinct TCR beta clonotypes were identified. Naive TCR beta clonotypes were estimated from low-frequency clonotypes matched to each donor's FACS-determined naive share, without sorting.

The sequenced sample consisted of blood. The chain joins TRBV7-9 to TRBJ1-2, with a weak D call of TRBD1 (5 bases match). The receptor was isolated from a boy aged 5 to 17 in good health. The DNA sequence reads TGTGCCAGCAGCCGGGACGGACCTTATGGCTACACCTTC. Its coded protein is CASSRDGPYGYTF.